The 23 T cell receptor beta chains listed next were all sequenced from one sample in a study of blood T cell repertoires in COVID-19. The method was immunoSEQ multiplex PCR; TCRdb's version includes in-frame clones alone and lacks a portion of them. The repertoire holds under 130,000 clones, with more than 60% as singletons. Sequencing was performed on peripheral blood. Source of these receptors: a man between 65 and 79 years old with active or convalescent COVID-19.

The chain links TRBV2 to TRBJ2-7, with D perhaps TRBD1 (6 bases). CDR1 is SNHLY and CDR2 is FYNNEI in the germline V gene. This CDR3 has 14 amino acids. Deletions cut 6 bases from V and 0 bases from J, with 12 bases between. CDR3 coding DNA: TGTGCCAGCAGGCCGGGGACAACCTCCTACGAGCAGTACTTC. Protein sequence: CASRPGTTSYEQYF.

The rearrangement links TRBV6-5 to TRBJ1-2; TRBD1 is a possible D gene (5 bases). V shed 2 bases and J shed 4 bases, with 11 bases lying between them. Germline CDR1 is MNHEY and CDR2 is SVGAGI. This CDR3 is 14 amino acids long. As DNA, the CDR3 is TGTGCCAGCAGTTACAGGGGCCTGGCCTATGGCTACACCTTC. It codes for CASSYRGLAYGYTF.

The rearrangement uses TRBV5-1 and TRBJ1-1; a weak D match, TRBD1 (6 bases). V was shortened by 1 base and J by 7 bases, with 11 bases between the two germline ends. Germline lookup yields CDR1 SGHRS and CDR2 YFSETQ. The CDR3 covers 13 residues. Here the CDR3 DNA reads TGCGCCAGCAGCTTGCGACTGGACAGTGAAGCTTTCTTT. Translation: CASSLRLDSEAFF.

This sequence joins TRBV7-9 and TRBJ1-6; the D gene is possibly TRBD1 (6 bases). This CDR3 comprises 14 residues. CDR1 is SEHNR, CDR2 FQNEAQ, per germline (reference sequence). Trimming stripped 5 bases from V and 10 bases from J, with 15 bases between. CDR3 residues: CASSKTGPKSPLHF. The CDR3 DNA follows: TGTGCCAGCAGCAAGACAGGCCCTAAATCACCCCTCCACTTT.

This chain joins TRBV3-1 (or the pseudogene TRBV3-2) and TRBJ1-2; 9 nucleotides align to TRBD1. Per germline, CDR1 LGHDT and CDR2 YNNKEL (reference sequence). Trimming took 3 bases from V and 8 from J; bases not matched to a gene: 13. The CDR3 is made up of 16 amino acids. Here the CDR3 reads CASSHLKGQGMKGYTF. The DNA of the CDR3 is TGTGCCAGCAGCCATCTAAAGGGACAGGGCATGAAGGGCTACACCTTC.

V gene TRBV19 combines with J gene TRBJ2-5; the match to TRBD2 covers 8 bases. The CDR3 extends over 15 amino acids. V shed 7 bases, J shed 3 bases, and the junction held 10 bases outside the gene matches. Germline CDR1 is LNHDA and CDR2 is SQIVND (reference sequence). DNA for the CDR3: TGTGCCAGTAACCGGGGGGGAGCGGGAGAAGAGACCCAGTACTTC. Its translation is CASNRGGAGEETQYF.

The rearrangement uses TRBV9 and TRBJ1-6; D gene uncertain. V dropped 1 base and J dropped 6 bases, with 14 bases sitting between them. The germline gives CDR1 SGDLS, CDR2 YYNGEE. This CDR3 spans 16 amino acids. The CDR3, as DNA: TGTGCCAGCAGCGTACGGCCGACTCCCGTTAATTCACCCCTCCACTTT. It encodes CASSVRPTPVNSPLHF.

The chain carries TRBV7-9 and TRBJ2-1; the match to TRBD2 covers 14 bases. CDR3 length: 14 residues. Unmatched junction bases numbered 8, after V lost 4 bases and J lost 15 bases. Germline V gene sequence: CDR1 SEHNR, CDR2 FQNEAQ (reference sequence). CDR3 DNA sequence: TGTGCCAGCAGCTCGGGACTAGCGGGAGCGGCCGGGTTCTTC. This codes for CASSSGLAGAAGFF.

The rearrangement uses TRBV11-2 and TRBJ1-3, with D perhaps matching TRBD1 (6 bases). The CDR3 is made up of 15 amino acids. CDR1 and CDR2 (germline): SGHAT, FQNNGV. Trimming left V 0 bases short and J 3 bases short, with 9 bases between. CDR3 sequence: CASSLEGASGNTIYF. Written as DNA, the CDR3 is TGTGCCAGCAGCTTAGAGGGGGCGAGTGGAAACACCATATATTTT.

The chain couples TRBV2 to TRBJ1-1; tentative D call: TRBD1 (5 bases). The CDR3 has 11 amino acids. The germline V gene encodes CDR1 SNHLY and CDR2 FYNNEI. Trimming shortened V by 8 bases and J by 11 bases, and 15 bases separated the two germline ends. CDR3 sequence (DNA): TGTGCCAGCGGAATCGGGACTCCCGCTTTCTTT. Residues: CASGIGTPAFF.

This chain connects TRBV11-2 to TRBJ2-7; 8 bases agree with TRBD2. This CDR3 comprises 16 residues. Germline lookup yields CDR1 SGHAT and CDR2 FQNNGV. The J segment lost 6 bases and the V segment lost 5 bases, leaving 15 bases of the junction unmatched. CDR3 sequence (DNA): TGTGCCAGCAGCAAAAGACTGGTAGCGGGATCCCCCGAGCAGTACTTC. Protein product: CASSKRLVAGSPEQYF.

The chain recombines TRBV12-3 or TRBV12-4 with TRBJ2-7, with 7 bases that match TRBD1. CDR3 length: 12 amino acids. Trimming at V came to 10 bases and at J to 3 bases, leaving 6 bases not matched to a gene. The CDR3 spells CATARQGYEQYF. The CDR3 DNA reads as TGTGCCACCGCGAGACAGGGCTACGAGCAGTACTTC.

The chain joins TRBV12-5 to TRBJ1-1; D is uncertain. The V gene lost 5 bases and the J gene lost 0 bases, with 13 bases spanning the gap. From germline, CDR1 is LGHNT and CDR2 FRNRAP. The CDR3 covers 15 residues. The CDR3 sequence: CASGPVPEMNTEAFF. In nucleotides, the CDR3 is TGTGCTAGTGGTCCTGTGCCAGAAATGAACACTGAAGCTTTCTTT.

This clone was seen more than once but under ten times. The CDR3 protein is CASSSPRTGGQPQHF. DNA for the CDR3: TGTGCCAGCAGTTCCCCTCGGACAGGGGGGCAGCCCCAGCATTTT. V is TRBV6-5 and J is TRBJ1-5; TRBD1 matches 10 bases. V gave up 4 bases and J gave up 7 bases; unmatched junction bases: 7. Germline V gene sequence: CDR1 MNHEY, CDR2 SVGAGI. CDR3 size: 15 residues.

J is TRBJ1-1 and V is TRBV6-5, with TRBD1 identical over 7 bases. Germline CDR1 MNHEY, CDR2 SVGAGI. Trimming removed 6 bases from V and 0 bases from J; junction bases left unmatched: 4. The CDR3 is 14 residues long. CDR3 residues: CASREGAMNTEAFF. The CDR3 coding sequence is TGTGCCAGCAGGGAGGGGGCTATGAACACTGAAGCTTTCTTT.

This clone was found a few times. This chain joins TRBV2 and TRBJ2-2, with D perhaps matching TRBD1 (6 bases). The V gene's germline CDR1 is SNHLY and CDR2 FYNNEI. V shed 8 bases and J shed 8 bases, with 9 bases lying between them. There are 11 residues in the CDR3. CDR3 loop: CASSGEGELFF. The CDR3 DNA is TGTGCCAGCTCAGGGGAAGGGGAGCTGTTTTTT. Looking up the rest from reference TRBV2 and TRBJ2-2 gives the full variable domain: EPEVTQTPSHQVTQMGQEVILRCVPISNHLYFYWYRQILGQKVEFLVSFYNNEISEKSEIFDDQFSVERPDGSNFTLKIRSTKLEDSAMYFCASSGEGELFFGEGSRLTVL.

This clone was observed once. This chain links TRBV19 with TRBJ2-5; possible D gene TRBD2, 6 bases. V lost 2 bases and J lost 5, with 9 bases in between. CDR3 length equals 13 residues. Germline V gene data show CDR1 as LNHDA and CDR2 as SQIVND (reference sequence). The CDR3 coding sequence is TGTGCCAGTAGTATACCAGGAGGGGAGACCCAGTACTTC. It yields the protein CASSIPGGETQYF.

The rearrangement links TRBV9 to TRBJ2-1, with D perhaps matching TRBD1 (6 bases). This CDR3 spans 14 amino acids. Germline-derived CDR1 and CDR2 are SGDLS and YYNGEE. Trimming pared 4 bases from V and 0 bases from J, leaving 8 bases between. The DNA of the CDR3 is TGTGCCAGCAGCCAGGGGAGCTCCTACAATGAGCAGTTCTTC. Its protein product is CASSQGSSYNEQFF.

The J gene is TRBJ2-3, the V gene TRBV10-1, with 9 nucleotides matching TRBD2. The CDR3 is made up of 15 amino acids. Germline V gene sequence: CDR1 WNHNN, CDR2 SYGVQD (reference sequence). V was clipped by 4 bases and J by 6 bases; unmatched bases: 8. The CDR3 DNA sequence: TGCGCCAGCAGTGTTAGCGGGGGCCCAATGGATACGCAGTATTTT. Its protein product is CASSVSGGPMDTQYF.

The CDR3 DNA reads TGTGCCAGCAGGGAGGCCGCGAACACCGGGGAGCTGTTTTTT. Its protein product is CASREAANTGELFF. The genes are TRBV2 and TRBJ2-2; tentative D call: TRBD2 (5 bases). V lost 6 bases, J lost 0 bases, and 8 bases lay in between. The CDR3 consists of 14 residues. Germline V lookup: CDR1 SNHLY, CDR2 FYNNEI.

This clone has just one count. The chain employs TRBV7-3 and TRBJ2-1; TRBD1 aligns across 7 bases. The germline V gene has CDR1 SGHTA and CDR2 FQGTGA. The CDR3 has 14 residues. The junction had 8 bases not matched to a gene; V was cut back by 5 bases and J by 7 bases. The CDR3 protein is CASSPDRIGNEQFF. As DNA, the CDR3 is TGTGCCAGCAGCCCGGACAGGATTGGGAATGAGCAGTTCTTC.

The chain uses TRBV7-9 and TRBJ1-2; the D is unclear. Germline CDR1 and CDR2: SEHNR and FQNEAQ (reference sequence). The CDR3 has 12 amino acids. V lost 2 bases to trimming and J lost 5 bases, with 6 bases between them. CDR3 sequence (DNA): TGTGCCAGCAGCTTAACAGTATATGGCTACACCTTC. This codes for CASSLTVYGYTF.

V gene TRBV5-1 combines with J gene TRBJ1-2; 8 bases agree with TRBD1. V gave up 4 bases and J gave up 4 bases; unmatched junction bases: 6. The CDR3 loop spans 14 amino acids. CDR1 SGHRS and CDR2 YFSETQ come from the germline V gene. CDR3 nucleotides: TGCGCCAGCAGCACAGACAGGGGCCTCTATGGCTACACCTTC. As protein: CASSTDRGLYGYTF.